Listed below are T cell receptor beta chains from one sample, sequenced in a study of CD8 T cells in ankylosing spondylitis. TCRdb re-analysed the 5' RACE reads in MiXCR, keeping a single row per CDR3 protein. The data hold 200,000 to 250,000 distinct CDR3 sequences, with around 16% observed a single time. Sequencing input: blood, either unsorted or a sorted T cell fraction (not recorded which). Receptors originate from a male donor with ankylosing spondylitis. Each CDR3 is given with its conserved first and last residue. Fields, in order: D gene, J gene, clone size, V gene, CDR3 protein, CDR3 DNA. The D gene is left open where the match is weak. The listing skips clone size in some rows; elsewhere it reads once, few, many or a size class.

D gene: NA
J gene: TRBJ2-1
clone size: NA
V gene: TRBV6-2/TRBV6-3
CDR3 protein: CASSYSNQGGGSEFF
CDR3 DNA: TGTGCCAGCAGTTACTCGAATCAGGGTGGGGGATCGGAGTTCTTC

D gene: NA
J gene: TRBJ2-1
clone size: few
V gene: TRBV25-1
CDR3 protein: CASSSVSYNEQFF
CDR3 DNA: TGTGCCAGCAGTAGCGTGTCGTACAATGAGCAGTTCTTC

D gene: NA
J gene: TRBJ2-7
clone size: few
V gene: TRBV7-9
CDR3 protein: CASGIGLAYEQYF
CDR3 DNA: TGTGCCAGCGGGATTGGTCTCGCCTACGAGCAGTACTTC

D gene: NA
J gene: TRBJ1-1
clone size: NA
V gene: TRBV19
CDR3 protein: CASSIGGVTEAFF
CDR3 DNA: TGTGCCAGTAGTATTGGTGGGGTAACTGAAGCTTTCTTT

D gene: TRBD1
J gene: TRBJ1-1
clone size: many
V gene: TRBV16
CDR3 protein: CASSPTDRGISTEAFF
CDR3 DNA: TGTGCCAGCAGCCCTACGGACAGGGGGATAAGCACTGAAGCTTTCTTT

D gene: NA
J gene: TRBJ2-1
clone size: few
V gene: TRBV12-3/TRBV12-4
CDR3 protein: CASRFYNEQFF
CDR3 DNA: TGTGCCAGCAGATTCTACAATGAGCAGTTCTTC

D gene: TRBD2
J gene: TRBJ2-5
clone size: few
V gene: TRBV4-1
CDR3 protein: CASSQVSSGSSAQYF
CDR3 DNA: TGCGCCAGCAGCCAAGTCTCTAGCGGGAGTTCGGCCCAGTACTTC

D gene: NA
J gene: TRBJ2-1
clone size: NA
V gene: TRBV7-3
CDR3 protein: CASSLDGASSYNEQFF
CDR3 DNA: TGTGCCAGCAGCTTAGATGGGGCAAGCTCCTACAATGAGCAGTTCTTC

D gene: TRBD1
J gene: TRBJ2-5
clone size: few
V gene: TRBV29-1
CDR3 protein: CSVLGTGSQETQYF
CDR3 DNA: TGCAGCGTTCTTGGGACAGGCAGCCAGGAGACCCAGTACTTC

D gene: TRBD1
J gene: TRBJ2-7
clone size: NA
V gene: TRBV30
CDR3 protein: CAWSVDRDYEQYF
CDR3 DNA: TGTGCCTGGAGTGTAGACAGGGACTACGAGCAGTACTTC

D gene: NA
J gene: TRBJ2-5
clone size: few
V gene: TRBV11-2
CDR3 protein: CASSSNGETQYF
CDR3 DNA: TGTGCCAGCAGCTCGAATGGAGAGACCCAGTACTTC